This is a list of T cell receptor beta chains from one sample in a study of blood T cell repertoires in COVID-19. Sequenced by immunoSEQ multiplex PCR; TCRdb stores in-frame clones only, minus some. The repertoire holds about 190,000 clones, with about 88% as singletons. The material sequenced was PBMCs or T cells enriched from blood (not recorded which). These receptors all stem from a woman aged 25-40 years who had recovered from COVID-19. CDR3s include the opening cysteine and the closing phenylalanine or tryptophan.

cdr3_aa	v_call
CASSERAVIYNEQFF	TRBV6-1
CASSLRGEVDRGYGYTF	TRBV7-3
CASSQVGLAPTDTQYF	TRBV4-1
CASSQDRGSNQPQHF	TRBV4-1
CAISESGQGHYTEAFF	TRBV10-3
CASSHTGGASEKLFF	TRBV28
CASSLAGWDSPLKGEKLFF	TRBV7-2
CASSLTVAGEYNEQFF	TRBV3-1/TRBV3-2
CASREGSTGELFF	TRBV6-5
CASSFRQPYNEQFF	TRBV5-1
CASSLASDEDTQYF	TRBV6-2/TRBV6-3
CASSSGGWTGEDGYTF	TRBV11-2
CALHLPSLEFAAYTEAFF	TRBV25-1
CASSYPARKIQETQYF	TRBV6-5
CASSEALQGNSPLHF	TRBV2
CATSRDMRSGETQYF	TRBV15
CASSLLLGGAGNTIYF	TRBV28
CASSVVGPGLAGETDTQYF	TRBV9
CASSLIAGGPGTDTQYF	TRBV27
CSVTIAGVLGANVLTF	TRBV29-1
CASSPFSRAGVRADTQYF	TRBV18
CASSQDRTSLSGYTF	TRBV3-1/TRBV3-2
CASRSGLAGATDTQYF	TRBV5-1
CASSYQGDGELFF	TRBV2
CASSHRTGGEQYF	TRBV3-1/TRBV3-2
CASSTAGTGNSPLHF	TRBV28
CASSPSLGGLTGELFF	TRBV18
CASSQGQLNTEAFF	TRBV7-3
CASSHGQGAYEQYF	TRBV3-1/TRBV3-2
CASSLLGTLGNQPQHF	TRBV28
CATSRGTGELFF	TRBV24-1
CASSTRTGYYEQFF	TRBV7-2
CASGKGASYNEQFF	TRBV3-1/TRBV3-2
CASSPTSGGFTDTQYF	TRBV18
CASSLAGGQSGETQYF	TRBV5-1
CASSRTGTGIAGYTF	TRBV3-1/TRBV3-2
CAWNYISGSRTGELFF	TRBV30
CASRRQGSTYEQYF	TRBV7-9
CASSRQLSTEAFF	TRBV19
CASSLARFKNTEAFF	TRBV7-8
CASSLASSFYTQYF	TRBV7-9
CASSLVGTDTQYF	TRBV5-1
CASTPGADRSEQYF	TRBV28
CASSQGQGVSAFF	TRBV3-1/TRBV3-2
CASSLRGEQFF	TRBV27
CASSTGTVNSPLHF	TRBV5-4
CASSLAAGGPFEQYF	TRBV7-6
CAWSGLVSYEQYF	TRBV30
CASTLAGGPQHF	TRBV28
CASSALDGGAYNEQFF	TRBV5-1
CASSVGRQGLTETQYF	TRBV9
CASSLTGQGNTEAFF	TRBV28
CASSQESGSGNEQFF	TRBV4-2
CASSHVQGSNGYTF	TRBV3-1/TRBV3-2
CSVEDNLAVQQETQYF	TRBV29-1
CASSLEWSLNTEAFF	TRBV5-1
CASSPGTSLSYEQYF	TRBV19
CASSEVTGYTGELFF	TRBV2
CASSSQGDFFLGGYTF	TRBV5-1
CASSSRTSGRIYNEQFF	TRBV11-2